These 30 T cell receptor beta chains were all obtained from the same sample, sequenced in a study of CD8+CD57+ T cells in acquired aplastic anemia. The template for TCR beta VDJ and CDR3 sequence profiling was genomic DNA. TCRdb independently ran MiXCR on the reads; one entry per CDR3 protein. The table shows about 120,000 distinct CDR3 sequences, with over 55% occurring only once. All sequencing subjects had displayed CD8+CD57+ cell expansion on flow cytometry. The sample taken for sequencing was sorted CD4+, CD8+, or CD8+CD57+ T cells (not recorded which) from PBMCs. The receptors derive from a human donor with aplastic anemia.

V usage is TRBV20-1 and J usage is TRBJ2-1; weak D call: TRBD1 (5 bases). The length of the CDR3 is 13 residues. CDR1 is DFQATT, CDR2 SNEGSKA, per germline (reference sequence). The CDR3 DNA sequence: TGCACCGTTCCCGACAGCCGAGTTAGTGAGCAGTTCTTC. Amino acid sequence: CTVPDSRVSEQFF.

This clonotype has a single count. The V call is TRBV29-1, the J call TRBJ2-7; 10 bases fit TRBD1. In germline, CDR1 is SQVTM, CDR2 ANQGSEA. The trim removed 8 bases at V and 3 bases at J, leaving 7 bases unmatched. The CDR3 spans 13 residues. The CDR3 region has the DNA TGCAGCCTACCCCGGGACAGGGGCTACGAGCAGTACTTC. It is translated as CSLPRDRGYEQYF.

At least ten counts were recorded for this clonotype. The chain joins TRBV7-9 to TRBJ2-1; D gene ambiguous. V lost 7 bases and J lost 0, with 10 bases in between. Germline CDR1 SEHNR, CDR2 FQNEAQ (reference sequence). The CDR3 has 14 amino acids. The CDR3 spells CASTDLRSYNEQFF. The CDR3 nucleotides read TGTGCCAGCACAGACTTACGCTCCTACAATGAGCAGTTCTTC.

The chain employs TRBV9 and TRBJ1-2; no reliable D call. V lost 4 bases, J lost 2 bases, and 15 bases lay in between. The germline gives CDR1 SGDLS, CDR2 YYNGEE. The CDR3 extends over 15 amino acids. The CDR3 spells CASSSPAGENYGYTF. Here the CDR3 DNA reads TGTGCCAGCAGCTCCCCTGCGGGAGAAAACTATGGCTACACCTTC.

This sequence joins TRBV20-1 and TRBJ1-2; D ambiguous. This CDR3 has 13 amino acids. Trimming removed 0 bases at V and 0 bases at J, with 5 bases between. CDR1 is DFQATT and CDR2 is SNEGSKA in the germline V gene (reference sequence). DNA of the CDR3: TGCAGTGCTAGAGAGGTAGCTAACTATGGCTACACCTTC. Translated, it gives CSAREVANYGYTF.

For this clonotype: One end of the junction fails to match germline, which may point to a read error. This chain joins TRBV15 and TRBJ1-5, with 9 positions matching TRBD1. Germline loops: CDR1 LNHNV, CDR2 YYDKDF (reference sequence). CDR3 size: 16 residues. CDR3 in amino acids: CATSRDLGQGPQPQHF. DNA of the CDR3: TGTGCCACCAGTAGAGATCTGGGACAGGGCCCACAGCCCCAGCATTTT.

The chain employs TRBV7-2 and TRBJ2-3; possible D gene TRBD2, 6 bases. The CDR3 runs to 11 residues. V was clipped by 10 bases and J by 3 bases, with 8 bases between them. Per germline, CDR1 SGHTA and CDR2 FQGNSA. CDR3 residues: CATRGTDTQYF. The CDR3 nucleotides are TGTGCCACCCGGGGGACAGATACGCAGTATTTT.

This clonotype has only one observation. The chain uses TRBV15 and TRBJ1-4, with 10 bases aligning to TRBD1. Germline V gene data show CDR1 as LNHNV and CDR2 as YYDKDF (reference sequence). J gave up 8 bases and V 4 bases, and 4 bases lay outside the gene matches. The CDR3 extends over 14 amino acids. The DNA of the CDR3 is TGTGCCACCAGCACCGGGACAGGGGACGAAAAACTGTTTTTT. This encodes CATSTGTGDEKLFF.

Concerning this clonotype itself: A single base separates this from a much larger clone, so it may be a read error. The chain recombines TRBV30 with TRBJ2-7; possibly TRBD1 for D (5 bases). The V gene's germline CDR1 is GTSNPN and CDR2 SVGIG (reference sequence). This CDR3 has 13 amino acids. CDR3 sequence: CTWSDDEGVGQYF. Here the CDR3 DNA reads TGTACCTGGAGTGACGATGAAGGGGTAGGGCAGTACTTC.

Note on this clonotype: Sequence at one end of the junction differs from germline and may be a read error. This chain connects TRBV24-1 to TRBJ2-3; D not certain. CDR1 KGHDR and CDR2 SFDVKD come from the germline V gene. The CDR3 runs to 16 residues. CDR3 sequence: CATIDSGRYGTDTQYF. The CDR3 DNA follows: TGTGCCACCATTGATTCTGGACGGTACGGCACAGATACGCAGTATTTT.

This rearrangement joins TRBV10-3 to TRBJ2-1; 12 bases align to TRBD2. The V and J ends lost 3 bases and 6 bases, in that order; junction bases with no gene match: 3. Germline lookup yields CDR1 ENHRY and CDR2 SYGVKD. The CDR3 extends over 15 amino acids. DNA of the CDR3: TGTGCCATCAGTGACAAGACTAGCGGGAGCAATGAGCAGTTCTTC. It encodes CAISDKTSGSNEQFF.

V usage is TRBV2 and J usage is TRBJ1-2, with 9 bases fitting TRBD1. Germline values: CDR1 SNHLY, CDR2 FYNNEI. The CDR3 extends over 13 amino acids. The V and J ends lost 7 bases and 7 bases, in that order; junction bases with no gene match: 7. The CDR3 reads CASTLGTGSGYTF. CDR3 nucleotides: TGTGCCAGCACGTTGGGGACAGGGAGTGGCTACACCTTC.

The chain has TRBV11-1 and TRBJ2-3; 8 bases line up with TRBD1. The CDR3 is 15 amino acids. V was pared by 2 bases and J by 3 bases, with 4 bases of the junction left unmatched. Per germline, CDR1 SGHAT and CDR2 FQDESV (reference sequence). The DNA for the CDR3 is TGTGCCAGCAGCTTACCTGACAGGGGTACAGATACGCAGTATTTT. As protein: CASSLPDRGTDTQYF.

The CDR3 DNA reads as TGTGCCAGCAGCTTTGCAGGGAATCAGCCCCAGCATTTT. Encoded protein: CASSFAGNQPQHF. The rearrangement uses TRBV7-4 and TRBJ1-5; D may be TRBD1 (5 bases). Trimming shortened V by 3 bases and J by 4 bases, and 7 bases separated the two germline ends. The CDR3 is 13 amino acids. Germline loops: CDR1 SGHVT, CDR2 SQSDAQ.

The sample holds one count of this clonotype. This rearrangement joins TRBV15 to TRBJ2-2; no firm D call. V was cut by 0 bases and J by 6 bases, with 8 bases left in between. From germline, CDR1 is LNHNV and CDR2 YYDKDF (reference sequence). This CDR3 is built from 14 residues. DNA for the CDR3: TGTGCCACCAGCAGAGACAGACCTGCCGGGGAGCTGTTTTTT. Translating gives CATSRDRPAGELFF.

This clonotype has just one count. J is TRBJ2-7 and V is TRBV12-3 or TRBV12-4, with 7 bases fitting TRBD1. With 2 bases clipped from V and 4 bases from J, the junction kept 11 bases outside the gene matches. The CDR3 is 16 residues long. The CDR3 coding sequence is TGTGCCAGCAGTTTAAATTTGGGACAGAAGAGATACGAGCAGTACTTC. Its translation: CASSLNLGQKRYEQYF.

This clonotype was found a few times. The chain recombines TRBV27 with TRBJ2-7, with TRBD2 matching 10 bases. The length of the CDR3 is 15 residues. Germline CDR1 and CDR2: MNHEY and SMNVEV (reference sequence). The trim removed 3 bases at V and 0 bases at J, leaving 2 bases unmatched. The CDR3 spells CASSLSSGSSYEQYF. The CDR3 coding sequence is TGTGCCAGCAGTTTGTCTAGCGGGAGCTCCTACGAGCAGTACTTC.

The chain uses TRBV19 and TRBJ2-3, with D possibly matching TRBD2 (7 bases). In germline, CDR1 is LNHDA, CDR2 SQIVND (reference sequence). Deletions cut 1 base from V and 1 base from J, with 9 bases between. CDR3 size: 15 residues. CDR3 bases: TGTGCCAGTAGTATAGTAGGGGGGGGCACAGATACGCAGTATTTT. Translating gives CASSIVGGGTDTQYF.

Of note for this clonotype: One end of the junction does not line up with germline, which may come from a read error. This chain links TRBV11-2 with TRBJ2-6; D is perhaps TRBD1 (6 bases). The CDR3 consists of 18 residues. The germline CDR1 and CDR2 sequences are SGHAT and FQNNGV. The CDR3 loop is CATSRVNLGAAGANVLTF. CDR3 sequence (DNA): TGTGCCACCAGCAGAGTAAACCTGGGGGCAGCTGGGGCCAACGTCCTGACTTTC.

This sequence joins TRBV28 and TRBJ1-1; TRBD1 might be the D (5 bases). The V gene lost 8 bases and the J gene lost 2 bases, with 21 bases spanning the gap. Per the germline V gene, CDR1 is MDHEN and CDR2 is SYDVKM. This CDR3 spans 16 amino acids. The CDR3 loop reads CASHSLGGMGNTEAFF. The CDR3 DNA reads as TGTGCCAGCCATAGTCTTGGGGGTATGGGTAACACTGAAGCTTTCTTT. Full variable domain (remainder filled in from reference TRBV28 and TRBJ1-1): DVKVTQSSRYLVKRTGEKVFLECVQDMDHENMFWYRQDPGLGLRLIYFSYDVKMKEKGDIPEGYSVSREKKERFSLILESASTNQTSMYLCASHSLGGMGNTEAFFGQGTRLTVV.

This sequence joins TRBV29-1 and TRBJ1-5; D is perhaps TRBD1 (5 bases). Trimming shortened V by 4 bases and J by 8 bases, and 12 bases separated the two germline ends. The CDR3 runs 12 residues. CDR1 and CDR2 (germline): SQVTM, ANQGSEA. The CDR3, as DNA: TGCAGCGTTGGTGGGGGAGGGGAGCCCCAGCATTTT. Translation: CSVGGGGEPQHF. Using reference TRBV29-1 and TRBJ1-5 for the parts outside the CDR3, the full variable domain is SAVISQKPSRDICQRGTSLTIQCQVDSQVTMMFWYRQQPGQSLTLIATANQGSEATYESGFVIDKFPISRPNLTFSTLTVSNMSPEDSSIYLCSVGGGGEPQHFGDGTRLSIL.

This clonotype was detected many times. This chain uses TRBV7-8 with TRBJ2-3; TRBD2 matches 10 bases. Germline values: CDR1 SGHVS, CDR2 FQNEAQ. CDR3 size: 16 residues. V was pared by 4 bases and J by 2 bases, with 6 bases of the junction left unmatched. The CDR3 sequence: CASSSQLAGITDTQYF. CDR3 nucleotide sequence: TGTGCCAGCAGCTCCCAACTAGCGGGAATCACAGATACGCAGTATTTT.

The chain employs TRBV12-3 or TRBV12-4 and TRBJ2-2, with a tentative D call TRBD2 (5 bases). The CDR3 covers 14 residues. The V and J ends lost 2 bases and 6 bases respectively, with 10 bases between them. This chain's CDR3 is CASSLRGWAGELFF. For the CDR3, the DNA is TGTGCCAGCAGTTTAAGAGGGTGGGCCGGGGAGCTGTTTTTT.

This clonotype was recorded a few times. A much larger clone lies a single base off, so this may be a read error. This rearrangement joins TRBV5-1 to TRBJ2-7, with D possibly being TRBD1 or TRBD2 (5 bases each). With 7 bases removed from V and 7 bases from J, the gap between germline ends came to 21 bases. The CDR3 runs 14 residues. CDR1 and CDR2 (germline): SGHRS, YFSETQ. CDR3 in DNA: TGCGCCAGCTTTGAGGGCAGGGAAACGCGGGAGCAGTACTTC. It yields the protein CASFEGRETREQYF.

This chain connects TRBV20-1 to TRBJ1-2, with D maybe TRBD1 (6 bases). V dropped 3 bases and J dropped 0 bases, with 14 bases sitting between them. The length of the CDR3 is 15 residues. Germline V CDR1 and CDR2: DFQATT, SNEGSKA (reference sequence). The CDR3 spells CSASSAGTSNYGYTF. CDR3 coding DNA: TGCAGTGCTAGTTCGGCAGGGACATCTAACTATGGCTACACCTTC.

The CDR3 protein is CASSYSYGYEQYF. The CDR3, as DNA: TGTGCCAGCAGTTACTCCTACGGTTACGAGCAGTACTTC. V usage is TRBV6-5 and J usage is TRBJ2-7; no firm D call. The length of the CDR3 is 13 residues. Germline V gene sequence: CDR1 MNHEY, CDR2 SVGAGI. V was trimmed by 0 bases and J by 4 bases, leaving 7 bases between them.

This clonotype came up once. J is TRBJ2-5 and V is TRBV19, with TRBD1 matching over 8 bases. This CDR3 is built from 14 residues. V trimming: 11 bases; J trimming: 7 bases; junction bases outside the gene matches: 15. From germline, CDR1 is LNHDA and CDR2 SQIVND (reference sequence). The CDR3: CASSAQGDLGTQYF. CDR3 DNA: TGTGCCTCTAGTGCACAGGGGGATTTAGGGACCCAGTACTTC.

The chain combines TRBV7-9 with TRBJ2-1; D is perhaps TRBD1 (6 bases). CDR1 and CDR2 from the germline V gene are SEHNR and FQNEAQ (reference sequence). The V end was cut by 3 bases, the J end by 10 bases, with 10 bases between. The CDR3 runs 12 residues. The CDR3 DNA reads TGTGCCAGCAGCTTGGGGACACAAGAGCAGTTCTTC. Its translation: CASSLGTQEQFF.

This clonotype was found many times. This rearrangement joins TRBV2 to TRBJ2-5, with TRBD1 matching 8 bases. This CDR3 contains 14 residues. After removal of 8 bases from V and 2 bases from J, the junction contained 7 bases not matched to a gene. Per germline, CDR1 SNHLY and CDR2 FYNNEI. CDR3 coding DNA: TGTGCCAGCGACATGGACAGGGCGCAAGAGACCCAGTACTTC. The encoded protein is CASDMDRAQETQYF.

Remarks on this clonotype: At one of its ends the junction is not consistent with the germline gene, which may arise from a read error. This chain joins TRBV29-1 and TRBJ1-2; D is unresolved. The CDR3 extends over 14 amino acids. Germline V gene lookup returns CDR1 SQVTM and CDR2 ANQGSEA. The CDR3 coding sequence is TGCAGCGTTGAAGATGGCACAGCAACATATGGCTACATCTTC. The encoded protein is CSVEDGTATYGYIF.